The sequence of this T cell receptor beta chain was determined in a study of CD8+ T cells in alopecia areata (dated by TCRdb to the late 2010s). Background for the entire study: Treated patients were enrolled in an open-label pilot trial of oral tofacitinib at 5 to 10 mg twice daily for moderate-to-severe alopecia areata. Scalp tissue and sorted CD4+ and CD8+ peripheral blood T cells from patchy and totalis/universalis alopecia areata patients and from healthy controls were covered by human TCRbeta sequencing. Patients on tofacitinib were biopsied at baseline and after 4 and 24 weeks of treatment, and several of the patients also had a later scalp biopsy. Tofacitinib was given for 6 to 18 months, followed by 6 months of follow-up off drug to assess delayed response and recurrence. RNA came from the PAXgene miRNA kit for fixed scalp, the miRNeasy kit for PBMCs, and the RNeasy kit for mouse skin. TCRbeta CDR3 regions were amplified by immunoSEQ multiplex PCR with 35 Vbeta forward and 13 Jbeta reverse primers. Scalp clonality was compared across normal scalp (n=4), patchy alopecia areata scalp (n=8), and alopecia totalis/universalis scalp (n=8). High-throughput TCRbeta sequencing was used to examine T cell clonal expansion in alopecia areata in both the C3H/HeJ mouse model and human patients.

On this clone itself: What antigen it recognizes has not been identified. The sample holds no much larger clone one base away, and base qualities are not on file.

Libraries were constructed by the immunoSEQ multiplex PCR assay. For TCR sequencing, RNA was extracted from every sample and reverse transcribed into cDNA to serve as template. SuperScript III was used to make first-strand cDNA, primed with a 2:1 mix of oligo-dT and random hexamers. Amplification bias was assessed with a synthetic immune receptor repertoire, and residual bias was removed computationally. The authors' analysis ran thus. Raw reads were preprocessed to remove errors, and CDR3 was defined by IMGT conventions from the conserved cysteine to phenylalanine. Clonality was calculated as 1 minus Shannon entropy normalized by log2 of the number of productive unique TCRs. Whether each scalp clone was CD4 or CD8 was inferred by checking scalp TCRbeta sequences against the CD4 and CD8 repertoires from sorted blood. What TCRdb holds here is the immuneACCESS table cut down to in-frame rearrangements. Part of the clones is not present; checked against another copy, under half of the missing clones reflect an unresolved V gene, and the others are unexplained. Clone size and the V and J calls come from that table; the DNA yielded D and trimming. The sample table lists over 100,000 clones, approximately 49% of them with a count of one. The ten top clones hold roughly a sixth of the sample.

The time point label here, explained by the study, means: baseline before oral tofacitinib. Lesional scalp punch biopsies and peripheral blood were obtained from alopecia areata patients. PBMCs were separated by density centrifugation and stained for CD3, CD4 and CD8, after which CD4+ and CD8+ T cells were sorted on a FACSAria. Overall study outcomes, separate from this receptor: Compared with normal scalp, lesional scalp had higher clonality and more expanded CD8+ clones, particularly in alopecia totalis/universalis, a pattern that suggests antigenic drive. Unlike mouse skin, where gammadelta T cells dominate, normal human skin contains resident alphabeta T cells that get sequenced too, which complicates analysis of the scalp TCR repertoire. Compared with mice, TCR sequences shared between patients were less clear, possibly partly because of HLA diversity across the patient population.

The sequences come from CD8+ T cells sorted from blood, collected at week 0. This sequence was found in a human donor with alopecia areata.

The nucleotide sequence reads TGCGCCAGCAGCCAAGATTGGAGCTACGAGCAGTACTTC. This gives the protein CASSQDWSYEQYF. The chain uses TRBV4-1 and TRBJ2-7, with the D gene call left open. The germline V gene specifies MGHRA as CDR1 and YSYEKL as CDR2. Including cysteine and phenylalanine, the CDR3 has 13 amino acids. Kept here is only the CDR3 DNA, which spans 39 bases and is read in frame from base 1. Trimming takes 0 bases from V and 3 bases from J, and the germline ends sit 6 bases apart.